The rows below give T cell receptor beta chains drawn from one sample of a study of T cell responses to AZD1222 COVID-19 vaccine. Repertoires were generated with immunoSEQ multiplex PCR, while TCRdb's copy carries only in-frame clones and drops some. Here the sample spans 100,000 to 150,000 clones, roughly 87% being singletons. The material sequenced was peripheral blood, taken on day 0 of AZD1222 vaccination. These receptors all stem from an adult in good health. Both conserved end residues are part of each CDR3. A D gene is named only where the DNA matches it firmly. Part of the rows lack a size; the others show once, few, many or a class for expanded clones.

>TRBJ2-1|-|TRBV7-6|-
CASSLDSDSYNEQFF
TGTGCCAGCAGCCTTGACTCCGACTCCTACAATGAGCAGTTCTTC
>TRBJ2-1|TRBD1|TRBV5-8|once
CASSLEQGADYNEQFF
TGTGCCAGCAGCCTAGAACAGGGGGCCGACTACAATGAGCAGTTCTTC
>TRBJ2-2|-|TRBV6-5|few
CATRRATGELFF
TGTGCCACCCGTCGGGCCACCGGGGAGCTGTTTTTT
>TRBJ2-3|-|TRBV9|-
CASSVRSDTQYF
TGTGCCAGCAGCGTTAGGTCGGATACGCAGTATTTT
>TRBJ2-3|-|TRBV30|-
CAWSVGSLRPDTQYF
TGTGCCTGGAGTGTGGGTTCCCTCAGGCCAGATACGCAGTATTTT
>TRBJ1-1|-|TRBV27|-
CASSLDGRRETEAFF
TGTGCCAGCAGCCTAGACGGCAGGAGGGAGACTGAAGCTTTCTTT
>TRBJ2-7|-|TRBV19|-
CASSIAEGHSYEQYF
TGTGCCAGTAGTATAGCGGAGGGCCACTCCTACGAGCAGTACTTC
>TRBJ2-7|TRBD2|TRBV5-4|-
CASSSATGGEQYF
TGTGCCAGCAGTTCCGCCACGGGGGGCGAGCAGTACTTC
>TRBJ2-3|TRBD1|TRBV2|few
CASTGDRGDTQYF
TGTGCCAGCACAGGGGACAGGGGCGATACGCAGTATTTT
>TRBJ2-2|-|TRBV11-2|-
CASSPDSSTGELFF
TGTGCCAGCAGCCCGGACAGTTCCACCGGGGAGCTGTTTTTT
>TRBJ2-5|-|TRBV12-3/TRBV12-4|-
CASSLLRRETQYF
TGTGCCAGCAGTTTGTTGCGGCGGGAGACCCAGTACTTC
>TRBJ1-2|-|TRBV7-8|-
CASSLPDSRYGYTF
TGTGCCAGCAGCTTACCCGACAGCCGCTATGGCTACACCTTC
>TRBJ2-7|-|TRBV28|-
CASSLNPGYEQYF
TGTGCCAGCAGTTTAAATCCGGGCTACGAGCAGTACTTC
>TRBJ1-1|-|TRBV20-1|-
CSGSRDTEAFF
TGCAGTGGCAGCAGGGACACTGAAGCTTTCTTT
>TRBJ1-2|-|TRBV14|-
CASSQGHPRNYGYTF
TGTGCCAGCAGCCAAGGCCACCCGCGTAACTATGGCTACACCTTC
>TRBJ2-3|-|TRBV12-5|-
CASGSPHSVSSTDTQYF
TGTGCTAGTGGTTCCCCCCACTCGGTCTCGAGCACAGATACGCAGTATTTT
>TRBJ2-5|-|TRBV28|-
CASSFTGRVGYF
TGTGCCAGCAGTTTCACTGGGAGAGTTGGGTACTTC
>TRBJ2-7|-|TRBV10-3|-
CAISPQGGEQYF
TGTGCCATCAGCCCTCAAGGAGGCGAGCAGTACTTC
>TRBJ2-1|TRBD1|TRBV2|-
CASSSTGADYNEQFF
TGTGCCAGCAGCAGTACAGGGGCCGATTACAATGAGCAGTTCTTC
>TRBJ2-1|-|TRBV13|-
CASSPLAASSYNEQFF
TGTGCCAGCAGCCCCTTGGCGGCAAGCTCCTACAATGAGCAGTTCTTC
>TRBJ2-7|TRBD2|TRBV5-4|-
CASSRLAGSYEQYF
TGTGCCAGCAGTCGACTAGCGGGGTCGTACGAGCAGTACTTC
>TRBJ1-6|TRBD1|TRBV27|-
CASSFGTGWNSPLHF
TGTGCCAGCAGTTTTGGGACAGGGTGGAATTCACCCCTCCACTTT
>TRBJ2-1|-|TRBV2|-
CASSGVLNEQFF
TGTGCCAGCAGTGGAGTACTCAATGAGCAGTTCTTC
>TRBJ1-3|-|TRBV7-9|-
CASSLASFSGNTIYF
TGTGCCAGCAGCTTAGCCTCCTTCTCTGGAAACACCATATATTTT
>TRBJ2-7|-|TRBV2|-
CASSFSVSTYEQYF
TGTGCCAGCTCCTTTAGCGTCTCAACCTACGAGCAGTACTTC
>TRBJ1-2|-|TRBV3-1/TRBV3-2|-
CASSHYGDGYGYTF
TGTGCCAGCAGCCATTACGGGGACGGCTATGGCTACACCTTC
>TRBJ1-3|-|TRBV28|-
CASSRGSGNTIYF
TGTGCCAGCAGTAGGGGCTCTGGAAACACCATATATTTT
>TRBJ2-5|-|TRBV5-1|-
CASSLVGPGETQYF
TGCGCCAGCAGCTTGGTTGGGCCGGGAGAGACCCAGTACTTC
>TRBJ2-7|-|TRBV6-5|-
CASNYPGAYEQYF
TGTGCCAGCAACTACCCCGGGGCCTACGAGCAGTACTTC
>TRBJ2-7|-|TRBV11-3|-
CASSLNGGYEQYF
TGTGCCAGCAGCTTAAACGGGGGCTACGAGCAGTACTTC
>TRBJ2-1|-|TRBV11-3|-
CASSLRGTAGNEQFF
TGTGCCAGCAGCTTAAGAGGGACAGCGGGCAATGAGCAGTTCTTC
>TRBJ2-7|-|TRBV30|-
CAWSVQMSAYEQYF
TGTGCCTGGAGTGTTCAAATGTCTGCCTACGAGCAGTACTTC